These 10 T cell receptor beta chains were sequenced from one sample in a study of CD8 T cells in ankylosing spondylitis. Using its own MiXCR run on the 5' RACE reads, TCRdb lists one record per CDR3 protein. The table has around 150,000 distinct CDR3 sequences, roughly 10% seen once. Material: blood, either unsorted or a sorted T cell fraction (not recorded which). These receptors were collected from a female donor with ankylosing spondylitis or in good health (not recorded which).

On this clonotype: A much larger clone differs by one base, so this may be a read error. This sequence joins TRBV3-1 and TRBJ2-7, with no clear D. The CDR3 has 12 residues. Trimming shortened V by 2 bases and J by 7 bases, and 9 bases separated the two germline ends. Germline V gene sequence: CDR1 LGHDT, CDR2 YNNKEL (reference sequence). Here the CDR3 reads CASSQILVEQYF. Written as DNA, the CDR3 is TGTGCCAGCAGCCAAATTCTGGTAGAGCAGTACTTC.

There are a few counts of this clonotype. A read error may explain this, as a much larger clone is one base away. The chain employs TRBV3-1 and TRBJ2-7; 8 bases line up with TRBD1. This CDR3 is 15 amino acids long. The germline gives CDR1 LGHDT, CDR2 YNNKEL (reference sequence). The CDR3, as DNA: TGTGCCTGCAGCCAAAGCCAGGGGGCTCCCTACGAGCAGTACTTC. It encodes CACSQSQGAPYEQYF.

This clonotype was seen ten or more times. This chain links TRBV28 with TRBJ1-2; tentatively, D is TRBD1 (5 bases). Germline CDR1 is MDHEN and CDR2 is SYDVKM. The CDR3 totals 14 residues. V was trimmed by 4 bases and J by 3 bases, leaving 12 bases between them. CDR3 in DNA: TGTGCCAGCAGTTCCTCGGGGCTCGACTATGGCTACACCTTC. It encodes CASSSSGLDYGYTF.

As for this clonotype: A much larger clone differs from this one at a single base, so this may be a read error. The V call is TRBV7-3, the J call TRBJ2-6; 7 bases line up with TRBD2. Germline-derived CDR1 and CDR2 are SGHTA and FQGTGA. This CDR3 comprises 13 residues. The trim removed 10 bases at V and 4 bases at J, leaving 4 bases unmatched. This chain's CDR3 is CATQAGGANVLTF. Written as DNA, the CDR3 is TGTGCCACCCAAGCGGGGGGGGCCAACGTCCTGACTTTC.

This clonotype appeared many times. The junction does not match germline at one end; this may be a read error. The gene calls are TRBV29-1 and TRBJ2-5; D uncertain. This CDR3 has 13 amino acids. CDR1 is SQVTM and CDR2 is ANQGSEA in the germline V gene. This CDR3 reads CSVEWILKENQYF. CDR3 coding DNA: TGCAGCGTTGAGTGGATTCTAAAAGAGAACCAGTACTTC.

V and J are TRBV6-6 and TRBJ2-7; D uncertain. The germline CDR1 and CDR2 sequences are MNHNY and SVGAGI (reference sequence). This CDR3 contains 14 residues. The germline V and J ends were trimmed by 2 bases and 2 bases, with 10 bases remaining between them. CDR3 coding DNA: TGTGCCAGCAGTTACGGCAGGCCCCCCTACGAGCAGTACTTC. It specifies CASSYGRPPYEQYF.

This clonotype was observed at least ten times. V is TRBV12-3 or TRBV12-4 and J is TRBJ2-1; 8 bases are a match to TRBD2. This CDR3 has 17 residues. J gave up 0 bases and V 1 base, and 5 bases lay outside the gene matches. The CDR3 loop is CASSLGGAGVSYNEQFF. The CDR3 DNA follows: TGTGCCAGCAGTTTAGGGGGAGCGGGGGTCTCCTACAATGAGCAGTTCTTC.

In its sample, this clonotype was seen many times. The chain combines TRBV28 with TRBJ2-3; D tentatively reads TRBD1 or TRBD2 (5 bases each). Germline V CDR1 and CDR2: MDHEN, SYDVKM. V dropped 7 bases and J dropped 4 bases, with 24 bases sitting between them. The CDR3 is 17 residues long. The CDR3 coding sequence is TGTGCCAGCATCCCCACCCCGGGGCCTCAAGTCCCAGATACGCAGTATTTT. It encodes CASIPTPGPQVPDTQYF. Full variable domain (outside the CDR3, taken from reference TRBV28 and TRBJ2-3): DVKVTQSSRYLVKRTGEKVFLECVQDMDHENMFWYRQDPGLGLRLIYFSYDVKMKEKGDIPEGYSVSREKKERFSLILESASTNQTSMYLCASIPTPGPQVPDTQYFGPGTRLTVL.

This clonotype has only a few counts. V and J are TRBV10-2 and TRBJ1-2, with D uncertain. Germline V gene lookup returns CDR1 WSHSY and CDR2 SAAADI. V lost 2 bases and J lost 4, with 5 bases in between. The CDR3 loop spans 12 amino acids. The CDR3 reads CASSEVSYGYTF. For the CDR3, the DNA is TGCGCCAGCAGTGAGGTTAGCTATGGCTACACCTTC.

This clonotype was found many times. The chain joins TRBV20-1 to TRBJ2-1; D possibly corresponds to TRBD2 (5 bases). The germline V and J ends were trimmed by 5 bases and 4 bases, with 18 bases remaining between them. CDR1 and CDR2 from the germline V gene are DFQATT and SNEGSKA (reference sequence). This CDR3 has 15 amino acids. In nucleotides, the CDR3 is TGCAGTGCTCCCCCAGGAGGCCACGCGTACAATGAGCAGTTCTTC. Amino acids: CSAPPGGHAYNEQFF.